This TCR beta chain was found in a study of cytotoxic CD8 clonotypes in ibrutinib-treated CLL (dated by TCRdb to about 2021). The study in broad terms: The cohort had some eleven relapsed/refractory and approximately 15 treatment-naive patients; some 17 were IGHV unmutated. Responses were partial in around 25 patients and complete in 2; after median approximately 5.5 years follow-up, about 14 stayed in remission and about 12 progressed. Response samples were taken after a median of around 13 months on treatment, ranging from about 6 to 40 months. An average of approximately 260,000 productive templates and some 100,000 productive rearrangements was obtained per sample. Longitudinal samples were available for about 30% of the 86 trial participants. Cryopreserved peripheral blood mononuclear cells were collected at three points: before therapy, at response, and at either sustained remission or disease progression. Broad study findings and their caveats: Baseline clonality exceeded that of age-matched healthy donors and correlated strongly with circulating CD8+ T-cell counts. Sampling times were not matched between patients in sustained remission and patients whose disease was progressing, and lymph node repertoires were not examined. Clonality rose at ibrutinib response, remained stable during sustained remission, and dropped back toward baseline at progression. Public clonotypes were rare and either shrank or stayed stable during treatment, and the rise in clonality at ibrutinib response reflected expansion of private clonotypes.

The CDR3 has 14 amino acids, counting the end cysteine and phenylalanine. The CDR3 DNA has 42 bases and is translated from base 1. Clipping removes 5 bases from V and 3 bases from J, with 7 as the unmatched junction base count. CDR1 and CDR2 were assigned from the germline V gene (reference sequence) as WNHNN and SYGVQD. The goal of deep resolution MiSeq sequencing was a depth between 1 in 1 million and 1 in 200,000 T cells, and coverage averaged 10x per clonotype. The immunoSEQ hsTCRB Kit was used to generate the TCR beta libraries. In the source study's methods: Data were analyzed with ImmunoSEQ Data Assistant and ImmunoSEQ Analyzer, with V, D and J genes assigned per IMGT definitions. Clonality, which ranges from 0 to 1, was calculated by subtracting the normalized Shannon entropy of productive rearrangement frequencies from one. Only overrepresented clonotypes making up at least 0.05% of each patient's repertoire were included in the public clonotype analysis. Thirteen age-matched healthy donor repertoires from immuneACCESS served as clonality controls. TCRdb mirrors the immuneACCESS table, restricted to in-frame sequences. Some clones are absent from its copies; in checked studies, under half trace to an unresolved V gene, and the reason for the others is unknown. Clone size and V and J calls were adopted from that table, with D and trimming inferred from the DNA. Counted in this sample were some 310,000 clones; around four fifths of them appeared once. In total, the top ten clones hold 5% to 7% of the sample.

For TCR beta library preparation, roughly 2 micrograms of genomic DNA were extracted from the cryopreserved PBMCs. Longitudinal blood samples from CLL patients on ibrutinib monotherapy underwent high-throughput TCR beta sequencing. The patients took part in an open-label, single-center phase 2 trial of ibrutinib monotherapy. On this clone itself: The specificity of this receptor is unknown. It has no much larger one-base neighbor in the sample; base qualities were not kept.

The source material was PBMCs, sampled before ibrutinib treatment. The sequence was collected from a human donor with chronic lymphocytic leukemia. This chain joins TRBV10-1 to TRBJ2-7; 7 bases in the middle match TRBD1. The DNA sequence is as follows: TGCGCCAGCAGTACCCCCGGGACAGACTACGAGCAGTACTTC. Its coded protein is CASSTPGTDYEQYF.